The source of this T cell receptor beta chain is a study of blood T cell repertoires in COVID-19. In the source study's methods: Estimated nucleated cell counts came from reference gene primer amplification. The assay was immunoSEQ multiplex PCR, and TCRdb's table has in-frame clones only and misses some. V and J calls and clone size are copied from that table; D and trimming were computed from the DNA. The sample has some 70,000 clones, around 89% seen once. Trimming removed 5 bases from V and 2 bases from J; junction bases left unmatched: 8. Germline-derived CDR1 and CDR2 are MNHEY and SVGAGI. There are 15 residues in the CDR3. Only a few counts were recorded for this clone.

This clonotype was obtained from a woman at least 80 years old with active COVID-19. The rearrangement uses TRBV6-5 and TRBJ1-2; 7 nucleotides agree with TRBD1. The sample comprised peripheral blood. The CDR3 protein is CASSRFSQGNYGYTF. CDR3 DNA sequence: TGTGCCAGCAGTCGCTTTTCACAGGGGAACTATGGCTACACCTTC.